The 18 T cell receptor beta chains below all came from one sample that was sequenced in a study of blood T cell repertoires in COVID-19. Measured with immunoSEQ multiplex PCR; TCRdb has only the in-frame clones, and not every one. The sample lists a few hundred thousand clones; nearly 90% were seen once. Sample: peripheral blood. All receptors derive from a woman aged 55-70 years with COVID-19, enrolled during active disease.

The J gene is TRBJ1-5, the V gene TRBV9, with 7 bases lining up with TRBD1. The V segment lost 6 bases and the J segment 6 bases; nucleotides outside the gene matches: 12. Germline V CDR1 and CDR2: SGDLS, YYNGEE. The length of the CDR3 is 15 residues. For the CDR3, the DNA is TGTGCCAGCAAGTCCCAGGGGGTTGAGGGTCAGCCCCAGCATTTT. Residues: CASKSQGVEGQPQHF. Drawing the rest from reference TRBV9 and TRBJ1-5, the complete variable domain is DSGVTQTPKHLITATGQRVTLRCSPRSGDLSVYWYQQSLDQGLQFLIQYYNGEERAKGNILERFSAQQFPDLHSELNLSSLELGDSALYFCASKSQGVEGQPQHFGDGTRLSIL.

The V gene is TRBV2, the J gene TRBJ1-1, with D possibly TRBD1 on 5 matching bases. The CDR3 runs 13 residues. CDR1 and CDR2 from the germline V gene are SNHLY and FYNNEI. The germline V and J ends were trimmed by 5 bases and 3 bases, with 10 bases remaining between them. CDR3 sequence: CASSTRRDTEAFF. CDR3 nucleotides: TGTGCCAGCAGTACCCGCAGGGACACTGAAGCTTTCTTT.

The CDR3 DNA follows: TGTGCCAGCAGTAGGAGTTCTCGAAACAATGAGCAGTTCTTC. It encodes CASSRSSRNNEQFF. This chain joins TRBV7-2 and TRBJ2-1; D uncertain. The V gene lost 6 bases and the J gene lost 5 bases, with 14 bases spanning the gap. The CDR3 has 14 amino acids. Germline loops: CDR1 SGHTA, CDR2 FQGNSA.

This rearrangement joins TRBV3-1 (or the pseudogene TRBV3-2) to TRBJ1-2, with 10 nucleotides matching TRBD1. Germline CDR1 LGHDT, CDR2 YNNKEL (reference sequence). V trimming: 4 bases; J trimming: 3 bases; junction bases outside the gene matches: 8. The CDR3 is 16 amino acids. The CDR3 coding sequence is TGTGCCAGCAGCCCCCCCTCAGGGACAGGGGACTATGGCTACACCTTC. It codes for CASSPPSGTGDYGYTF.

The V gene is TRBV6-2 or TRBV6-3, the J gene TRBJ2-7; D perhaps matches TRBD1 (5 bases). Trimming took off 3 bases at V and 3 bases at J, with 12 bases between the two ends. The germline V gene has CDR1 MNHEY and CDR2 SVGEGT. The CDR3 contains 14 residues. The CDR3 DNA is TGTGCCAGCAGTTATTTACAGGTGGGCTACGAGCAGTACTTC. Translation gives CASSYLQVGYEQYF.

This CDR3 is CASSFRLAGGITDTQYF. DNA for the CDR3: TGCGCCAGCAGCTTCCGACTAGCGGGGGGGATAACAGATACGCAGTATTTT. The chain is built from TRBV5-1 and TRBJ2-3, with 14 bases identical to TRBD2. The V and J ends lost 2 bases and 3 bases, in that order; junction bases with no gene match: 5. This CDR3 is built from 17 residues. Germline CDR1 SGHRS, CDR2 YFSETQ.

This chain connects TRBV2 to TRBJ1-6; D unresolved. Germline V gives CDR1 SNHLY, CDR2 FYNNEI. The V gene lost 11 bases and the J gene lost 10 bases, with 18 bases spanning the gap. The CDR3 covers 13 residues. CDR3 DNA sequence: TGTGCCGGAACCGGGAGGGTTTCCTCACCCCTCCACTTT. Its protein is CAGTGRVSSPLHF.

CDR3 region: CASSVETGFYGYTF. DNA for the CDR3: TGTGCCAGCAGCGTAGAGACAGGCTTCTATGGCTACACCTTC. This chain links TRBV9 with TRBJ1-2; tentative D call: TRBD1 (6 bases). With 0 bases removed from V and 4 bases from J, the gap between germline ends came to 10 bases. CDR1 SGDLS and CDR2 YYNGEE come from the germline V gene. There are 14 residues in the CDR3.

V usage is TRBV7-9 and J usage is TRBJ2-7; D not certain. The CDR3 spans 12 residues. From germline, CDR1 is SEHNR and CDR2 FQNEAQ (reference sequence). V lost 5 bases and J 4 bases, leaving 9 bases between the germline ends. The CDR3 nucleotides are TGTGCCAGCAGCATGGCTAGGTACGAGCAGTACTTC. This translates into CASSMARYEQYF.

V usage is TRBV6-5 and J usage is TRBJ1-3, with D tentatively TRBD1 (5 bases). The CDR3 length is 15 residues. The V and J ends lost 6 bases and 0 bases respectively, with 12 bases between them. Germline V gene sequence: CDR1 MNHEY, CDR2 SVGAGI. The CDR3 DNA follows: TGTGCCAGCAGCCTTGGGGCTTACTCTGGAAACACCATATATTTT. This gives the protein CASSLGAYSGNTIYF.

This chain connects TRBV3-1 (or the pseudogene TRBV3-2) to TRBJ1-3; no clear D. The CDR3 consists of 16 residues. V shed 3 bases and J shed 0 bases, with 12 bases lying between them. Germline V lookup: CDR1 LGHDT, CDR2 YNNKEL (reference sequence). In DNA, the CDR3 is TGTGCCAGCAGCCAGCCGGGAAGTCACTCTGGAAACACCATATATTTT. Translating it yields CASSQPGSHSGNTIYF.

The rearrangement joins TRBV5-4 to TRBJ2-3; 7 nucleotides line up with TRBD1. Germline trimming cut 4 bases from V and 2 bases from J; bases unmatched to any gene: 7. CDR1 and CDR2 from the germline V gene are SGHNT and YYREEE (reference sequence). The CDR3 has 15 residues. The DNA of the CDR3 is TGTGCCAGCAGCACGAGGACAGGACCCACAGATACGCAGTATTTT. It codes for CASSTRTGPTDTQYF. Based on the CDR3 plus reference TRBV5-4 and TRBJ2-3, the full variable domain is ETGVTQSPTHLIKTRGQQVTLRCSSQSGHNTVSWYQQALGQGPQFIFQYYREEENGRGNFPPRFSGLQFPNYSSELNVNALELDDSALYLCASSTRTGPTDTQYFGPGTRLTVL.

With regard to this clone: A junction boundary mismatches the germline segment, possibly from a read error. This rearrangement joins TRBV10-2 to TRBJ2-7; 10 nucleotides line up with TRBD1. Germline lookup yields CDR1 WSHSY and CDR2 SAAADI. This CDR3 comprises 15 residues. The CDR3 DNA reads TGCGCCAGCCGTGACAGGGGGCTTAGCTCCTACGAGCAGTACTTC. Translated: CASRDRGLSSYEQYF.

This rearrangement joins TRBV7-8 to TRBJ1-1; D gene ambiguous. V was trimmed by 4 bases and J by 0 bases, leaving 6 bases between them. The CDR3 loop spans 13 amino acids. The V gene's germline CDR1 is SGHVS and CDR2 FQNEAQ. The CDR3 reads CASSSRLNTEAFF. CDR3 DNA: TGTGCCAGCAGCTCCCGTCTGAACACTGAAGCTTTCTTT.

The rearrangement joins TRBV7-9 to TRBJ2-7; 9 bases fit TRBD1. Trimming removed 5 bases from V and 5 bases from J; junction bases left unmatched: 7. The CDR3 runs 14 residues. The germline gives CDR1 SEHNR, CDR2 FQNEAQ (reference sequence). CDR3: CASSRGTGSNEQYF. DNA of the CDR3: TGTGCCAGCAGCCGCGGGACAGGGAGTAACGAGCAGTACTTC. Complete variable domain (other parts from reference TRBV7-9 and TRBJ2-7): DTGVSQNPRHKITKRGQNVTFRCDPISEHNRLYWYRQTLGQGPEFLTYFQNEAQLEKSRLLSDRFSAERPKGSFSTLEIQRTEQGDSAMYLCASSRGTGSNEQYFGPGTRLTVT.

The gene calls are TRBV4-1 and TRBJ1-5; D perhaps matches TRBD1 (6 bases). The germline CDR1 and CDR2 sequences are MGHRA and YSYEKL. There are 16 residues in the CDR3. Between the trimmed V and J ends, which lost 2 bases and 7 bases, there was a span of 18 bases. CDR3 residues: CASSQWYKGVGQPQHF. DNA of the CDR3: TGCGCCAGCAGCCAATGGTATAAGGGGGTAGGCCAGCCCCAGCATTTT.

V usage is TRBV6-2 or TRBV6-3 and J usage is TRBJ2-3; TRBD2 matches 8 bases. With 2 bases clipped from V and 6 bases from J, the junction kept 10 bases outside the gene matches. The germline gives CDR1 MNHEY, CDR2 SVGEGT. The CDR3 loop spans 16 amino acids. CDR3 sequence (DNA): TGTGCCAGCAGTTACGAAGCGGGGGATTCCAAGGATACGCAGTATTTT. It specifies CASSYEAGDSKDTQYF.

This clone was observed a single time. CDR3 protein: CASSSRTSGARGDTQYF. As DNA, the CDR3 is TGTGCCAGCAGCTCGCGGACTAGCGGGGCCCGGGGGGATACGCAGTATTTT. This rearrangement joins TRBV7-2 to TRBJ2-3, with 12 bases lining up with TRBD2. The V gene end was trimmed by 4 bases and the J gene end by 6 bases; junction bases not matched to a gene: 11. Per the germline V gene, CDR1 is SGHTA and CDR2 is FQGNSA. The CDR3 is made up of 17 amino acids.